The rows below give T cell receptor beta chains drawn from one sample of a study of T-cell memory formation after mild COVID-19. MiXCR was run by TCRdb on the 5' RACE reads, yielding one entry per CDR3 protein. This sample carries roughly 240,000 distinct CDR3 sequences, 15% of them seen once, and the ten largest clones take 2.1%. The sequencing input was PBMCs or a T cell subset sorted from them (not recorded which). These receptors were obtained from an adult woman who had mild COVID-19 (a few samples of this study predate the infection). Cell type and time point are not known. CDR3s include the opening cysteine and the closing phenylalanine or tryptophan. Fields, in order: CDR3 protein, CDR3 DNA, D gene, J gene, V gene, clone size, CDR3 length. D genes are given only for firm matches. Size is stated for part of the rows, as once, few or many counts, or as a class when the clone is expanded.

CASRQGNSYEQYF | TGCGCCAGCCGACAGGGGAACTCCTACGAGCAGTACTTC | TRBD1 | TRBJ2-7 | TRBV5-1 | . | 13
CASSVPPTVNTGELFF | TGTGCCAGCAGTGTCCCCCCGACAGTGAACACCGGGGAGCTGTTTTTT | . | TRBJ2-2 | TRBV11-2 | . | 16
CASSVGTVDEKLFF | TGTGCCAGCAGCGTAGGGACAGTCGATGAAAAACTGTTTTTT | . | TRBJ1-4 | TRBV9 | . | 14
CSAPMWGKAFF | TGCAGTGCCCCTATGTGGGGGAAAGCTTTCTTT | . | TRBJ1-1 | TRBV20-1 | few | 11
CASSQRLLMNTEAFF | TGCGCCAGCAGCCAAAGACTATTAATGAACACTGAAGCTTTCTTT | . | TRBJ1-1 | TRBV4-3 | few | 15
CASSLSGTGNEQFF | TGTGCCAGCAGCTTATCCGGGACAGGCAATGAGCAGTTCTTC | TRBD1 | TRBJ2-1 | TRBV12-3/TRBV12-4 | many | 14
CASREAPGQGAYEQYF | TGCGCCAGCAGGGAAGCCCCGGGACAGGGAGCCTACGAGCAGTACTTC | TRBD1 | TRBJ2-7 | TRBV10-2 | . | 16
CSATAESGANVLTF | TGCAGTGCCACAGCCGAATCTGGGGCCAACGTCCTGACTTTC | . | TRBJ2-6 | TRBV20-1 | . | 14
CASSLYQGYGYTF | TGCGCCAGCAGCTTGTACCAGGGCTATGGCTACACCTTC | . | TRBJ1-2 | TRBV5-1 | few | 13
CAWSTGTVNQPQHF | TGTGCCTGGAGTACCGGGACAGTCAATCAGCCCCAGCATTTT | TRBD1 | TRBJ1-5 | TRBV30 | few | 14
CASRLEGDEQYF | TGTGCCAGCAGGCTGGAGGGGGACGAGCAGTACTTC | . | TRBJ2-7 | TRBV2 | . | 12
CASSVGRESGTGELFF | TGTGCCAGCAGCGTAGGAAGGGAGAGTGGCACCGGGGAGCTGTTTTTT | . | TRBJ2-2 | TRBV9 | . | 16
CASSVASLGAGGTEAFF | TGTGCCAGCAGCGTAGCTAGCTTGGGGGCAGGGGGAACTGAAGCTTTCTTT | TRBD1 | TRBJ1-1 | TRBV9 | few | 17
CASSQVAGSGTDTQYF | TGCGCCAGCAGCCAAGTTGCGGGATCGGGCACAGATACGCAGTATTTT | . | TRBJ2-3 | TRBV4-3 | many | 16
CASSYNRGGTGELFF | TGTGCCAGCAGTTATAACAGGGGTGGCACCGGGGAGCTGTTTTTT | TRBD1 | TRBJ2-2 | TRBV12-3/TRBV12-4 | . | 15
CASSRTSESYEQYF | TGTGCCAGCAGCCGGACTAGCGAAAGCTACGAGCAGTACTTC | TRBD2 | TRBJ2-7 | TRBV5-6 | few | 14
CASGAGGTYNEQFF | TGCGCCAGCGGCGCCGGGGGGACGTACAATGAGCAGTTCTTC | TRBD2 | TRBJ2-1 | TRBV5-1 | . | 14
CSVGSGNTEAFF | TGCAGCGTTGGATCAGGGAACACTGAAGCTTTCTTT | . | TRBJ1-1 | TRBV29-1 | few | 12